These T cell receptor beta chains were read from a single sample in a study of T cell responses to AZD1222 COVID-19 vaccine. Sequenced by immunoSEQ multiplex PCR; TCRdb stores in-frame clones only, minus some. The table includes some 130,000 clones, around nine tenths detected once. The source material was peripheral blood, sampled on day 0 of AZD1222 vaccination. The receptors were gathered from an adult in good health. The CDR3 runs from the conserved cysteine through the conserved F or W. The D gene is left open where the match is weak. Clone size is given for some rows only: seen once, a few or many times, or a class if the clone is expanded.

j_call	clone_size	v_call	d_call	cdr3_aa	cdr3_nt
TRBJ2-7	-	TRBV5-6	TRBD2	CASISTSSPYEQYF	TGTGCCAGCATTTCGACTAGCAGCCCCTACGAGCAGTACTTC
TRBJ2-7	few	TRBV5-5	-	CASSLIAATAFEQYF	TGTGCCAGCAGCTTGATAGCTGCTACTGCCTTTGAGCAGTACTTC
TRBJ2-2	-	TRBV4-2	-	CASSPGLHTGELFF	TGTGCCAGCAGCCCGGGACTGCACACCGGGGAGCTGTTTTTT
TRBJ1-1	-	TRBV5-1	TRBD1	CASSLGQGAAEAFF	TGCGCCAGCAGCCTAGGACAGGGGGCCGCTGAAGCTTTCTTT
TRBJ1-5	-	TRBV3-1/TRBV3-2	-	CASSQDPGGNQPQHF	TGTGCCAGCAGCCAAGACCCTGGCGGCAATCAGCCCCAGCATTTT
TRBJ1-1	-	TRBV4-1	-	CASSRTGGQAFF	TGCGCCAGCAGCCGGACCGGGGGGCAAGCTTTCTTT
TRBJ1-1	-	TRBV20-1	-	CSARERAAFF	TGCAGTGCTAGAGAAAGGGCGGCTTTCTTT
TRBJ1-5	-	TRBV19	TRBD1	CASSIGTGPNQPQHF	TGTGCCAGTAGTATAGGGACAGGGCCCAATCAGCCCCAGCATTTT
TRBJ1-5	-	TRBV30	-	CAWSRESNQPQHF	TGTGCCTGGAGTAGGGAGAGCAATCAGCCCCAGCATTTT
TRBJ2-5	-	TRBV29-1	-	CSAKETQYF	TGCAGCGCTAAAGAGACCCAGTACTTC
TRBJ2-7	few	TRBV2	-	CASRTQRAHSYEQYF	TGTGCCAGCAGAACACAGCGGGCCCATTCCTACGAGCAGTACTTC
TRBJ2-1	-	TRBV28	-	CASSSSRYNEQFF	TGTGCCAGCAGTTCTAGTCGGTACAATGAGCAGTTCTTC
TRBJ2-1	once	TRBV24-1	-	CATSDPRDRHEQFF	TGTGCCACCAGTGATCCCAGGGATAGGCATGAGCAGTTCTTC
TRBJ2-7	-	TRBV28	-	CASSLAGTNNYEQYF	TGTGCCAGCAGTTTAGCTGGGACAAACAACTACGAGCAGTACTTC
TRBJ1-3	-	TRBV15	TRBD1	CATSRAQGHSGNTIYF	TGTGCCACCAGCAGGGCACAGGGGCACTCGGGAAACACCATATATTTT
TRBJ1-5	-	TRBV6-1	-	CASSEQGPEPQHF	TGTGCCAGCAGTGAACAGGGTCCGGAGCCCCAGCATTTT
TRBJ2-7	-	TRBV4-1	TRBD2	CASSLGEGRAYEQYF	TGCGCCAGCAGCCTGGGGGAGGGAAGGGCCTACGAGCAGTACTTC
TRBJ1-4	-	TRBV6-5	-	CASSLTRGVNEKLFF	TGTGCCAGCAGCCTGACCCGAGGGGTAAATGAAAAACTGTTTTTT
TRBJ1-2	-	TRBV2	-	CASSEDRPDYGYTF	TGTGCCAGCAGTGAAGACAGACCCGACTATGGCTACACCTTC
TRBJ2-3	-	TRBV2	-	CASTPMGWDTQYF	TGTGCCAGCACTCCTATGGGGTGGGATACGCAGTATTTT
TRBJ2-1	-	TRBV27	-	CASSLSLTDEQFF	TGTGCCAGCAGTTTATCCTTGACAGATGAGCAGTTCTTC
TRBJ2-7	-	TRBV28	-	CASSLGGEGWRF	TGTGCCAGCAGTTTAGGAGGCGAAGGGTGGCGCTTC
TRBJ1-2	once	TRBV30	-	CAWTTVGAGGYTF	TGTGCCTGGACCACGGTCGGAGCGGGGGGCTACACCTTC
TRBJ1-2	-	TRBV7-8	TRBD1	CASSLYFRDRGNYGYTF	TGTGCCAGCAGCTTATACTTCCGGGACAGGGGGAACTATGGCTACACCTTC
TRBJ2-2	-	TRBV5-1	-	CASSLVSGLYGTGELFF	TGCGCCAGCAGCTTGGTTTCAGGGTTGTATGGCACCGGGGAGCTGTTTTTT
TRBJ2-7	-	TRBV27	TRBD2	CASSLGGGTGGYEQYF	TGTGCCAGCTCCCTCGGGGGGGGCACTGGAGGCTACGAGCAGTACTTC
TRBJ2-1	-	TRBV19	TRBD2	CASSPGRTSGWNEQFF	TGTGCCAGTAGTCCGGGGAGGACTAGCGGATGGAATGAGCAGTTCTTC
TRBJ2-3	-	TRBV10-3	-	CAIRQEGGDTQYF	TGTGCCATCAGGCAGGAGGGAGGAGATACGCAGTATTTT
TRBJ1-1	-	TRBV19	TRBD1	CASSGGQGFGDTEAFF	TGTGCCAGTAGTGGCGGACAGGGGTTCGGGGACACTGAAGCTTTCTTT
TRBJ1-4	-	TRBV15	-	CATSRGEAGDVEKLFF	TGTGCCACCAGCAGAGGGGAGGCGGGGGATGTCGAAAAACTGTTTTTT
TRBJ2-1	-	TRBV9	-	CASSVFGVPSSYNEQFF	TGTGCCAGCAGCGTATTCGGCGTACCAAGCTCCTACAATGAGCAGTTCTTC
TRBJ2-3	-	TRBV18	TRBD2	CASSPLGLAGVGPDTQYF	TGTGCCAGCTCACCCCTCGGGCTAGCGGGAGTGGGGCCAGATACGCAGTATTTT
TRBJ2-4	-	TRBV5-6	TRBD2	CASSLRDSGRGHIQYF	TGTGCCAGCAGCTTGCGTGATAGCGGGAGGGGCCACATTCAGTACTTC
TRBJ2-1	-	TRBV7-3	-	CASSLTAGPLHEQFF	TGTGCCAGCAGCTTAACGGCTGGTCCGCTGCATGAGCAGTTCTTC
TRBJ2-7	-	TRBV10-3	TRBD2	CAISGLAGGYEQYF	TGTGCCATCAGTGGACTAGCGGGAGGCTACGAGCAGTACTTC
TRBJ1-4	-	TRBV28	-	CASIPNPGYEKLFF	TGTGCCAGCATCCCAAATCCTGGGTATGAAAAACTGTTTTTT
TRBJ2-1	-	TRBV7-7	TRBD2	CASSPSGVGGEQFF	TGTGCTAGCAGCCCTAGCGGGGTGGGGGGTGAGCAGTTCTTC
TRBJ2-7	few	TRBV3-1/TRBV3-2	-	CASSQGLDPTYEQYF	TGTGCCAGCAGCCAAGGACTAGATCCTACCTACGAGCAGTACTTC
TRBJ2-2	-	TRBV11-2	TRBD2	CASSLGLAGGFAGELFF	TGTGCCAGCAGCTTAGGCCTAGCGGGAGGGTTTGCCGGGGAGCTGTTTTTT
TRBJ2-3	-	TRBV19	-	CASSRGPDTQYF	TGTGCCAGTAGTCGAGGCCCCGATACGCAGTATTTT
TRBJ1-2	few	TRBV2	-	CASRIRAGYTF	TGTGCCAGCAGAATTCGGGCTGGCTACACCTTC
TRBJ2-3	-	TRBV11-2	-	CASSSDSRHSDTQYF	TGTGCCAGCAGCTCGGACAGCCGACATTCAGATACGCAGTATTTT
TRBJ2-1	-	TRBV6-1	-	CASSEIVWGSNEQFF	TGTGCCAGCAGTGAAATTGTGTGGGGATCCAATGAGCAGTTCTTC
TRBJ2-2	-	TRBV3-1/TRBV3-2	TRBD2	CASSRALAGGANTGELFF	TGTGCCAGCAGCCGTGCCCTAGCGGGAGGGGCGAACACCGGGGAGCTGTTTTTT
TRBJ2-7	-	TRBV28	TRBD1	CASSTTGPPANEQYF	TGTGCCAGCAGTACGACAGGGCCCCCAGCCAACGAGCAGTACTTC
TRBJ2-7	once	TRBV4-2	-	CASSHSSGGAYEQYF	TGTGCCAGCAGCCACTCTTCAGGGGGGGCCTACGAGCAGTACTTC
TRBJ2-3	-	TRBV27	-	CASSLRGSTDTQYF	TGTGCCAGCAGTTTAAGGGGCAGCACAGATACGCAGTATTTT
TRBJ1-5	once	TRBV28	TRBD1	CATRGQVDNQPQHF	TGTGCCACCAGAGGACAGGTTGATAATCAGCCCCAGCATTTT
TRBJ2-7	-	TRBV7-8	-	CASSSPGENYEQYF	TGTGCCAGCAGCTCCCCCGGGGAAAACTACGAGCAGTACTTC
TRBJ1-3	-	TRBV7-2	-	CASSLSLVQGGGNTIYF	TGTGCCAGCAGCTTAAGTTTAGTCCAGGGTGGTGGAAACACCATATATTTT
TRBJ2-1	-	TRBV5-1	TRBD2	CASSLGGTSGSHEQFF	TGCGCCAGCAGCTTGGGAGGGACTAGCGGGAGTCATGAGCAGTTCTTC
TRBJ1-1	-	TRBV19	TRBD1	CASSTQGAEAFF	TGTGCCAGTAGCACACAGGGGGCTGAAGCTTTCTTT
TRBJ2-7	-	TRBV29-1	TRBD1	CSTVAGTGGPYEQYF	TGCAGCACCGTCGCCGGGACAGGGGGACCCTACGAGCAGTACTTC
TRBJ2-1	-	TRBV4-2	-	CASSYERGNEQFF	TGTGCCAGCAGCTACGAAAGAGGGAATGAGCAGTTCTTC
TRBJ1-1	-	TRBV9	-	CASSVGNTNTEAFF	TGTGCCAGCAGCGTAGGGAACACCAACACTGAAGCTTTCTTT
TRBJ2-3	-	TRBV28	-	CASSPSRPSSTDTQYF	TGTGCCAGCAGCCCCTCCCGGCCTTCTAGCACAGATACGCAGTATTTT